These 3 T cell receptor beta chains originate from one sample sequenced in a study of cytotoxic CD8 clonotypes in ibrutinib-treated CLL. Here immunoSEQ multiplex PCR was the method, and the copy in TCRdb shows in-frame clones only, minus some. The table records nearly 85,000 clones, roughly three quarters of them present only once. The sequencing here drew on PBMCs, taken after 12 months of ibrutinib treatment. The source of these receptors is a human donor with chronic lymphocytic leukemia.

The rearrangement joins TRBV6-4 to TRBJ2-1, with 11 bases fitting TRBD2. The CDR3 runs to 16 residues. The V segment lost 6 bases and the J segment 10 bases; nucleotides outside the gene matches: 14. Germline CDR1 and CDR2: MRHNA and SNTAGT. The CDR3 region has the DNA TGTGCCAGCAGCCCCGGACTAGCGGGCCCTTCGGAGGAGCAGTTCTTC. Protein sequence: CASSPGLAGPSEEQFF.

The rearrangement links TRBV5-1 to TRBJ2-3, with 9 bases matching TRBD2. Germline V gene data show CDR1 as SGHRS and CDR2 as YFSETQ. V was clipped by 0 bases and J by 2 bases; unmatched bases: 1. This CDR3 is 15 amino acids long. The chain's CDR3 is CASSLASGVTDTQYF. The DNA of the CDR3 is TGCGCCAGCAGCTTGGCTAGCGGGGTCACAGATACGCAGTATTTT.

V gene TRBV30 combines with J gene TRBJ2-6; 7 bases fit TRBD1. V gave up 2 bases and J gave up 0 bases; unmatched junction bases: 7. Germline loops: CDR1 GTSNPN, CDR2 SVGIG (reference sequence). The CDR3 length is 17 residues. The CDR3 DNA reads TGTGCCTGGAGTAGGGACAGAACCTCCTCTGGGGCCAACGTCCTGACTTTC. Amino acids: CAWSRDRTSSGANVLTF.